This passage covers 20 T cell receptor beta chains from one sample sequenced in a study of blood T cell repertoires in COVID-19. The data were produced by immunoSEQ multiplex PCR, yet TCRdb's version contains in-frame clones alone and is incomplete. There are about 150,000 clones in the sample; more than 70% occur only once, and roughly 19% lies in the top ten. The specimen was peripheral blood. These receptors all stem from a woman in her seventies who had recovered from COVID-19.

This chain joins TRBV10-3 and TRBJ2-1; 8 bases match TRBD1. CDR1 and CDR2 (germline): ENHRY, SYGVKD. The CDR3 contains 15 residues. V was pared by 1 base and J by 5 bases, with 4 bases of the junction left unmatched. The CDR3, as DNA: TGTGCCATCAGTGAGTTCGGGACAGGCGACAATGAGCAGTTCTTC. Translating gives CAISEFGTGDNEQFF.

The chain recombines TRBV7-3 with TRBJ2-5, with 11 positions matching TRBD2. Germline CDR1 is SGHTA and CDR2 is FQGTGA. There are 16 residues in the CDR3. V trimming: 4 bases; J trimming: 1 base; junction bases outside the gene matches: 5. The CDR3 sequence is CASSSGTSGGQETQYF. DNA of the CDR3: TGTGCCAGCAGCTCAGGGACTAGCGGTGGCCAAGAGACCCAGTACTTC.

The CDR3, as DNA: TGCAGTGCCCAGCGGAACAATGAGCAGTTCTTC. Translated: CSAQRNNEQFF. This chain joins TRBV20-1 and TRBJ2-1; D possibly corresponds to TRBD2 (5 bases). The germline gives CDR1 DFQATT, CDR2 SNEGSKA (reference sequence). The V end lost 6 bases, the J end lost 5 bases, and 8 bases lay between the germline ends. This CDR3 has 11 residues.

The genes are TRBV30 and TRBJ2-7; maybe TRBD1 (8 bases). The germline CDR1 and CDR2 sequences are GTSNPN and SVGIG (reference sequence). CDR3 length equals 13 residues. Between the trimmed V and J ends, which lost 4 bases and 6 bases, there was a span of 16 bases. CDR3 coding DNA: TGTGCCTGGACCACAGGGGGAGGGCTCGAGCAGTACTTC. The encoded protein is CAWTTGGGLEQYF.

The chain combines TRBV9 with TRBJ2-5, with a tentative D call TRBD1 (7 bases). V was pared by 3 bases and J by 5 bases, with 11 bases between. CDR3 length: 13 amino acids. Germline V CDR1 and CDR2: SGDLS, YYNGEE. CDR3 in amino acids: CASSEAGGETQYF. CDR3 nucleotides: TGTGCCAGCAGCGAAGCAGGGGGGGAGACCCAGTACTTC.

This clone was seen a single time. The V call is TRBV28, the J call TRBJ1-2, with D perhaps matching TRBD1 (6 bases). The germline V and J ends were trimmed by 4 bases and 4 bases, with 19 bases remaining between them. Germline V gene lookup returns CDR1 MDHEN and CDR2 SYDVKM. CDR3 length: 16 amino acids. CDR3 sequence reads: CASSSPGGGGSYGYTF. CDR3 coding DNA: TGTGCCAGCAGTTCCCCTGGGGGGGGCGGGAGCTATGGCTACACCTTC.

The chain couples TRBV7-9 to TRBJ1-2, with 8 positions matching TRBD1. Looked up from germline, CDR1 is SEHNR and CDR2 is FQNEAQ (reference sequence). The CDR3 contains 14 residues. Trimming at V came to 5 bases and at J to 3 bases, leaving 5 bases not matched to a gene. The CDR3 DNA is TGTGCCAGCAGCGCCAAGGGACAGGACTATGGCTACACCTTC. As protein: CASSAKGQDYGYTF.

The J gene is TRBJ1-1, the V gene TRBV6-5; D uncertain. Trimming shortened V by 8 bases and J by 6 bases, and 10 bases separated the two germline ends. Germline CDR1 MNHEY, CDR2 SVGAGI. CDR3 length: 11 residues. In nucleotides, the CDR3 is TGTGCCAGCCTAGCCGGCGCTGAAGCTTTCTTT. Its protein product is CASLAGAEAFF.

V is TRBV12-5 and J is TRBJ2-7; 9 bases fit TRBD1. The CDR3 consists of 13 residues. CDR1 is LGHNT, CDR2 FRNRAP, per germline. The V gene end was trimmed by 7 bases and the J gene end by 7 bases; junction bases not matched to a gene: 8. The CDR3: CASATYDRGEQYF. CDR3 sequence (DNA): TGTGCTAGTGCCACCTACGACAGGGGGGAGCAGTACTTC.

The chain joins TRBV10-3 to TRBJ1-5; perhaps TRBD1 as D (5 bases). Trimming removed 3 bases at V and 13 bases at J, with 13 bases between. The germline V gene has CDR1 ENHRY and CDR2 SYGVKD. The CDR3 totals 12 residues. The CDR3 here is CAISDGGNFQHF. The CDR3 region has the DNA TGTGCCATCAGTGACGGGGGGAATTTTCAGCATTTT.

The rearrangement uses TRBV18 and TRBJ1-1; the D gene is possibly TRBD1 (6 bases). The CDR3 length is 15 residues. Germline CDR1 and CDR2: KGHSH and LQKENI. The ends were cut back, 5 bases at V and 6 bases at J, with 19 bases in the middle. As DNA, the CDR3 is TGTGCCAGCTCAAAAACAGGGACGCCCGGGGCTGAAGCTTTCTTT. It codes for CASSKTGTPGAEAFF.

The gene calls are TRBV5-1 and TRBJ1-2; D is perhaps TRBD1 (5 bases). Germline loops: CDR1 SGHRS, CDR2 YFSETQ. This CDR3 is 15 amino acids long. Trimming shortened V by 1 base and J by 4 bases, and 14 bases separated the two germline ends. The CDR3 region has the DNA TGCGCCAGCAGCTTGTTCTCTGCGGGGGGCTATGGCTACACCTTC. Its translation: CASSLFSAGGYGYTF.

The rearrangement uses TRBV10-3 and TRBJ2-1; tentatively, D is TRBD2 (6 bases). V was shortened by 3 bases and J by 7 bases, with 7 bases between the two germline ends. This CDR3 has 12 amino acids. Germline loops: CDR1 ENHRY, CDR2 SYGVKD. The CDR3 DNA reads TGTGCCATCAGTGACGGGGGAAATGAGCAGTTCTTC. Translated: CAISDGGNEQFF.

CDR3 nucleotides: TGTGCCAGCAGCTCCTCGGACGGGGACGAGCAGTACTTC. Its protein is CASSSSDGDEQYF. The V and J genes are TRBV11-3 and TRBJ2-7; tentatively, D is TRBD2 (5 bases). V gave up 4 bases and J gave up 5 bases, with 12 bases separating them. Per germline, CDR1 SGHNT and CDR2 YENEEA. This CDR3 contains 13 residues.

This chain uses TRBV20-1 with TRBJ2-1; perhaps TRBD2 as D (6 bases). Per germline, CDR1 DFQATT and CDR2 SNEGSKA (reference sequence). The CDR3 is 11 amino acids. V lost 3 bases and J lost 9, with 9 bases in between. This CDR3 is CSARGGGEQFF. The CDR3 nucleotides read TGCAGTGCTAGGGGGGGTGGTGAGCAGTTCTTC.

This chain links TRBV11-2 with TRBJ2-3; 12 bases are shared with TRBD2. CDR1 and CDR2 (germline): SGHAT, FQNNGV. This CDR3 is 19 amino acids long. V was clipped by 2 bases and J by 0 bases; unmatched bases: 9. The CDR3 region is CASSLRTSGDAPSTDTQYF. CDR3 nucleotide sequence: TGTGCCAGCAGCTTAAGGACTAGCGGGGACGCGCCTAGCACAGATACGCAGTATTTT.

This clone came up a few times. The chain carries TRBV9 and TRBJ1-6; D ambiguous. Trimming took off 0 bases at V and 6 bases at J, with 7 bases between the two ends. The CDR3 sequence is 14 residues long. CDR1 and CDR2 (germline): SGDLS, YYNGEE. This CDR3 is CASSVAPSNSPLHF. The CDR3 DNA reads as TGTGCCAGCAGCGTAGCCCCTTCTAATTCACCCCTCCACTTT.

Regarding this clone: The junction does not match germline at one end; this may be a read error. The chain employs TRBV9 and TRBJ2-7, with TRBD1 as a possible D gene (5 bases). Germline CDR1 and CDR2: SGDLS and YYNGEE. This CDR3 comprises 15 residues. In nucleotides, the CDR3 is TGTGCCAGCAGCGTAGGCTCAGGGCGCTCCTACGTGCAGTACTTC. This codes for CASSVGSGRSYVQYF.

Regarding this clone: The junction departs from the called germline gene at one end, perhaps through a read error. The rearrangement uses TRBV7-2 and TRBJ2-3; 9 bases line up with TRBD2. The germline V gene encodes CDR1 SGHTA and CDR2 FQGNSA. The CDR3 runs to 13 residues. The DNA of the CDR3 is TGTGCCAGCAGCTTAGAGCGGGAGGATAAGCAGTATTTT. Translated: CASSLEREDKQYF.

V usage is TRBV5-5 and J usage is TRBJ1-4; D is ambiguous. The germline CDR1 and CDR2 sequences are SGHKS and YYEKEE (reference sequence). The CDR3 length is 14 residues. Between the trimmed V and J ends, which lost 1 base and 6 bases, there was a span of 10 bases. The DNA of the CDR3 is TGTGCCAGCAGCTTGTTTGCCGGGGATGAAAAACTGTTTTTT. It encodes CASSLFAGDEKLFF.